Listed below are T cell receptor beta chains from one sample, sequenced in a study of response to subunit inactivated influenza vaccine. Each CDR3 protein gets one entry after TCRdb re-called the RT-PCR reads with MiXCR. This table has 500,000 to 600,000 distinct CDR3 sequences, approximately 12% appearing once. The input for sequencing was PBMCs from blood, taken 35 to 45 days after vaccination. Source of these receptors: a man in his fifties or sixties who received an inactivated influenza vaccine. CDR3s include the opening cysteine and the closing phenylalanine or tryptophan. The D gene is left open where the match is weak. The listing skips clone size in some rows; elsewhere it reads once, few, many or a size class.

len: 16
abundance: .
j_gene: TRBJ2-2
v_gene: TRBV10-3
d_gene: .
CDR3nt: TGTGCCATGGGCGCATCGGGAGAGATCGCGGGCGGGGAGCTGTTTTTT
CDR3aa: CAMGASGEIAGGELFF

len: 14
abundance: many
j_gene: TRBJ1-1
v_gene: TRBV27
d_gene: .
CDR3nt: TGTGCCAGCAGTTGGAGAGCGGGGGGTACTGAAGCTTTCTTT
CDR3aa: CASSWRAGGTEAFF

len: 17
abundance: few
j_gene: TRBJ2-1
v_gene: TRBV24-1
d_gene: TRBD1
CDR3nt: TGTGCCACCAGTGATTGGGCAGGGGGAAACTCCTACAATGAGCAGTTCTTC
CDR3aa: CATSDWAGGNSYNEQFF

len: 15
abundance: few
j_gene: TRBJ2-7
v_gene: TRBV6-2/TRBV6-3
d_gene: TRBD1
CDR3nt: TGTGCCAGCAGAACTGACAGGGCACATATTTACGAGCAGTACTTC
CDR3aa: CASRTDRAHIYEQYF

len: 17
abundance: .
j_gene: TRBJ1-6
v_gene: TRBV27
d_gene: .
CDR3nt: TGTGCCAGCAGTTTACACCCCGTGGGCTCCTATAATTCACCCCTCCACTTT
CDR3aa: CASSLHPVGSYNSPLHF

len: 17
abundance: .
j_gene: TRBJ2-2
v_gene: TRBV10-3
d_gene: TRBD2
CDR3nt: TGTGCCATCAGAAGACTAGCGGGGGGATCGAACACCGGGGAGCTGTTTTTT
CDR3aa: CAIRRLAGGSNTGELFF

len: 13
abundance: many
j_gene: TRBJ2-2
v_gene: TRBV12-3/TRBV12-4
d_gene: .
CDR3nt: TGTGCCAGCAGTTTACCGAACACCGGGGAGCTGTTTTTT
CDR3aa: CASSLPNTGELFF

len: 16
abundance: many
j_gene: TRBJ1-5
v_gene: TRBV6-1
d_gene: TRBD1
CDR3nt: TGTGCCAGCAGGACCGGACAGGGCCATAGCAATCAGCCCCAGCATTTT
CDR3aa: CASRTGQGHSNQPQHF

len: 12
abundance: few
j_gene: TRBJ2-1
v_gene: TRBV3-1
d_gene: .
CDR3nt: TGTGCCAGCAGCCCCATGTCGCGCGAGCAGTTCTTC
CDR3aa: CASSPMSREQFF

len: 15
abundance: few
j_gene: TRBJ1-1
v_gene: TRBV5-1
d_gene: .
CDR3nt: TGCGCCAGCAGCCTTAGTTACGGATTGAACACTGAAGCTTTCTTT
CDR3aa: CASSLSYGLNTEAFF

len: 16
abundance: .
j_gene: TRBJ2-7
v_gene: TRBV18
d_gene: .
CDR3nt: TGTGCCAGCTCCCGTGTAGGGGCGGGGAGCTCCTACGAGCAGTACTTC
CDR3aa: CASSRVGAGSSYEQYF

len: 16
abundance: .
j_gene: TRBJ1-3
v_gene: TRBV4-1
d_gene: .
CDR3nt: TGCGCCAGCAGCCTTCTTTCCCAGAGCTCTGGAAACACCATATATTTT
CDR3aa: CASSLLSQSSGNTIYF

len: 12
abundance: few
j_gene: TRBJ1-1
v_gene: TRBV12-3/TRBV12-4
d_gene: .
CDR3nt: TGTGCCAGCAGTTTAATCTCTCGGAGTGCTTTCTTT
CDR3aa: CASSLISRSAFF

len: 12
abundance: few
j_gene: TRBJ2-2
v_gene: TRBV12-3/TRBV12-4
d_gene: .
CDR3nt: TGTGCCAGCAGTCGGACAGCCCTCGGGCTGTTTTTT
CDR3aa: CASSRTALGLFF

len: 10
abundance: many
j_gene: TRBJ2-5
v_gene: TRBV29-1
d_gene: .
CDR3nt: TGCAGCGCTCTTATAGAGACCCAGTACTTC
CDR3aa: CSALIETQYF

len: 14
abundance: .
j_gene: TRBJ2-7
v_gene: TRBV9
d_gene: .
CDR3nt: TGTGCCAGCAGCGTAGAAGTGATCGGCTACGAGCAGTACTTC
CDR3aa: CASSVEVIGYEQYF

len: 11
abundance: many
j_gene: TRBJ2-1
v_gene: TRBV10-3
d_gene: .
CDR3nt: TGTGCCGTGGAGGCAGGGAATGAGCAGTTCTTC
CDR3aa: CAVEAGNEQFF

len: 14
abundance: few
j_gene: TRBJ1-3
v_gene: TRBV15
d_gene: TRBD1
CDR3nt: TGTGCCACCAGCAGACCGGGACAGGGAAACACCATATATTTT
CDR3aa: CATSRPGQGNTIYF

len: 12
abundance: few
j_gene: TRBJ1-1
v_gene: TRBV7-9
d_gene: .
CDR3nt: TGTGCCAGCAGCTTAGCGGCCCCTGAAGCTTTCTTT
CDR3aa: CASSLAAPEAFF

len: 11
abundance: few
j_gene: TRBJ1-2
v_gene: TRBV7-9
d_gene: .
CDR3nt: TGTGCCAGCAGCTTATCCTATGGCTACACCTTC
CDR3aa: CASSLSYGYTF

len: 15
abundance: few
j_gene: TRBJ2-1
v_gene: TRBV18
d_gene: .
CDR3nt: TGTGCCAGCTCACCCCCCAAGGGGGGCCAGAATGAGCAGTTCTTC
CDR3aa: CASSPPKGGQNEQFF

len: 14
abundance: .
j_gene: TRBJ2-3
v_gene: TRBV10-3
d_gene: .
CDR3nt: TGTGCCATCATCGGATCAGGACACACAGATACGCAGTATTTT
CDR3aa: CAIIGSGHTDTQYF

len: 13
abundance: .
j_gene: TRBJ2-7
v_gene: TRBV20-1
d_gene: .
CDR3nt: TGCAGTGCTAGAGGGGGGGCTGGCTACGAGCAGTACTTC
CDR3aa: CSARGGAGYEQYF

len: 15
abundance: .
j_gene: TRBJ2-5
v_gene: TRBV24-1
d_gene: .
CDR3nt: TGTGCCACCAGTGATTCGAGGACTACAGGAGAGACCCAGTACTTC
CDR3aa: CATSDSRTTGETQYF

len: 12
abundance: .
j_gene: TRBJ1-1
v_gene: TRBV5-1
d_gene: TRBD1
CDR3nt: TGCGCCAGCAGAAGGACAGGAGATGAAGCTTTCTTT
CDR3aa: CASRRTGDEAFF

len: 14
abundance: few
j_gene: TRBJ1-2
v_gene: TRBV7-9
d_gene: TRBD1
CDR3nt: TGTGCCAGCAGCCGAGGGCAGGGGGACTATGGCTACACCTTC
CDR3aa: CASSRGQGDYGYTF

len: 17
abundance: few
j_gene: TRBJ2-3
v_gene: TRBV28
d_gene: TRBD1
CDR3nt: TGTGCCAGCAGTTTGCTTGGACAGGGGATTTCCACAGATACGCAGTATTTT
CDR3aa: CASSLLGQGISTDTQYF

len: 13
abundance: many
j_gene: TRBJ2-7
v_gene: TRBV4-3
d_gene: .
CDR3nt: TGCGCCAGCAGCCAAGAACCCGAGACAGGGCAGTACTTC
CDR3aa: CASSQEPETGQYF

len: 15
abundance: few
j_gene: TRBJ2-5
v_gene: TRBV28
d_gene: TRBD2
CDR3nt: TGTGCCAGCAGTTTGCTGAGCGGGAGAGGAGAGACCCAGTACTTC
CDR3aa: CASSLLSGRGETQYF

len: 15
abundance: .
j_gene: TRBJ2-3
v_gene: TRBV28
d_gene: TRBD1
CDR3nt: TGTGCCAGCAGTCTAATGGACAGGGGGACAGATACGCAGTATTTT
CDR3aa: CASSLMDRGTDTQYF

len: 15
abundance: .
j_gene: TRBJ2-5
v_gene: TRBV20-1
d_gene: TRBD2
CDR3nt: TGCAGTGCTCCCCCACGGGGGGGCACCCAAGAGACCCAGTACTTC
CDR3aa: CSAPPRGGTQETQYF